These T cell receptor beta chains were read from a single sample in a study of T cell responses to AZD1222 COVID-19 vaccine. Assay: immunoSEQ multiplex PCR; the TCRdb copy retains only in-frame clones and omits some. The profile shows roughly 130,000 clones, 88% of them singletons. The source was peripheral blood, collected on day 0 of AZD1222 vaccination. These receptors came from an adult in good health. CDR3s include the opening cysteine and the closing phenylalanine or tryptophan.

TRBJ2-7	TRBV29-1	CSVVIQGGEQYF
TRBJ2-1	TRBV15	CATTSGTGLAYNEQFF
TRBJ2-7	TRBV6-5	CASRRDEGNYEQYF
TRBJ1-5	TRBV6-6	CASNPENRFWQPQHF
TRBJ2-7	TRBV10-1	CASSSGFSYEQYF
TRBJ2-7	TRBV7-3	CASSPTGRSYEQYF
TRBJ2-3	TRBV19	CASSMGAGGRDTQYF
TRBJ2-7	TRBV24-1	CATSDSSSYEQYF
TRBJ2-2	TRBV6-5	CASSHRRGTGELFF
TRBJ1-5	TRBV12-5	CASALEAGGFQPQHF
TRBJ1-2	TRBV6-5	CASRLPGQYGYTF
TRBJ2-1	TRBV19	CASGVGGGPIDEQFF
TRBJ1-1	TRBV19	CASTAVGEAFF
TRBJ2-2	TRBV27	CASRPLAGDTGELFF
TRBJ2-2	TRBV2	CASNDGLAGRGELFF
TRBJ1-3	TRBV19	CASLQGAAGNTIYF
TRBJ1-3	TRBV29-1	CSVDKQSSGNTIYF
TRBJ2-7	TRBV4-2	CASSQAVSSYEQYF